This T cell receptor beta chain appears in the sequencing data of a study of T cells in women clearing cervical HPV infection. General observations from the study: Each sample's T-cell count was unknown, possibly confounding richness. It is unknown whether associations predate infection; no effector/memory or HPV-specific sorting.

CDR3 length: 15 residues. In germline, CDR1 is MNHEY, CDR2 SVGEGT. Turning to this clone: Its antigen is currently unknown. The read stops 3 residues short of the end of the CDR3; the missing end is completed from the germline J gene.

Measured with immunoSEQ multiplex PCR; TCRdb has only the in-frame clones, and not every one. This table lists some 25,000 clones. This clonotype was sampled from a woman aged 18 to 75 with a cervical HPV16 infection that either progressed to CIN3+ or cleared (not recorded which). Sequencing was carried out using blood buffy coat. The chain links TRBV6-2 or TRBV6-3 to TRBJ2-3; 7 nucleotides line up with TRBD2. CDR3 loop: CASSPWGGSQETQYF. CDR3 bases read: TGTGCCAGCAGCCCATGGGGGGGGTCGCAAGAGACG.